These 14 T cell receptor beta chains were sequenced from one sample in a study of blood T cell repertoires in COVID-19. Here immunoSEQ multiplex PCR was the method, and the copy in TCRdb shows in-frame clones only, minus some. This table has 110,000 to 150,000 clones, about 86% appearing once. The sequenced material came from peripheral blood. These receptors all stem from a human donor in a cohort sampled during active COVID-19.

The chain employs TRBV5-1 and TRBJ1-2, with D possibly TRBD1 on 5 matching bases. The CDR3 runs to 16 residues. Trimming took off 5 bases at V and 7 bases at J, with 24 bases between the two ends. Germline CDR1 is SGHRS and CDR2 is YFSETQ. CDR3 coding DNA: TGCGCCAGCAGTTCTGCCTGGGACTTCGGTCATCCTGGCTACACCTTC. As protein: CASSSAWDFGHPGYTF.

The genes are TRBV5-1 and TRBJ2-2; a possible D gene is TRBD1 (5 bases). The CDR3 runs 15 residues. The ends were cut back, 2 bases at V and 1 base at J, with 9 bases in the middle. Germline CDR1 SGHRS, CDR2 YFSETQ. The CDR3 DNA reads as TGCGCCAGCAGCTTCCGGCAGGGGAACACCGGGGAGCTGTTTTTT. As protein: CASSFRQGNTGELFF.

V gene TRBV19 combines with J gene TRBJ1-2; D call uncertain. Germline CDR1 is LNHDA and CDR2 is SQIVND (reference sequence). CDR3 length equals 12 residues. Deletions cut 6 bases from V and 6 bases from J, with 11 bases between. CDR3: CASSQEGNGYTF. The CDR3, as DNA: TGTGCCAGTAGCCAGGAGGGAAATGGCTACACCTTC.

This clone was counted a few times. This rearrangement joins TRBV3-1 (or the pseudogene TRBV3-2) to TRBJ1-5; the D gene is possibly TRBD1 (6 bases). Germline-derived CDR1 and CDR2 are LGHDT and YNNKEL (reference sequence). The V gene lost 1 base and the J gene lost 5 bases, with 12 bases spanning the gap. The CDR3 extends over 15 amino acids. As DNA, the CDR3 is TGTGCCAGCAGCCAAGGAGCAGGGGATCATCAGCCCCAGCATTTT. This translates into CASSQGAGDHQPQHF.

This chain links TRBV2 with TRBJ2-1; the D gene is possibly TRBD2 (5 bases). V was trimmed by 3 bases and J by 2 bases, leaving 5 bases between them. CDR3 length equals 13 residues. Germline lookup yields CDR1 SNHLY and CDR2 FYNNEI. The CDR3 here is CASSDGAYNEQFF. CDR3 sequence (DNA): TGTGCCAGCAGTGACGGGGCCTACAATGAGCAGTTCTTC.

The chain is built from TRBV28 and TRBJ1-5; 7 nucleotides match TRBD1. There are 15 residues in the CDR3. The trim removed 5 bases at V and 3 bases at J, leaving 7 bases unmatched. Looked up from germline, CDR1 is MDHEN and CDR2 is SYDVKM. CDR3 in DNA: TGTGCCAGCAGTGAACAGGGGCTCGACAATCAGCCCCAGCATTTT. It codes for CASSEQGLDNQPQHF.

CDR3: CASSLGRTGDGYTF. The CDR3 region has the DNA TGTGCCAGCAGCTTAGGGAGGACAGGGGATGGCTACACCTTC. The chain recombines TRBV7-2 with TRBJ1-2; 9 nucleotides match TRBD1. Germline V gene lookup returns CDR1 SGHTA and CDR2 FQGNSA. The CDR3 runs 14 residues. With V trimmed by 1 base and J by 6 bases, 3 bases remained unmatched.

The chain uses TRBV6-2 or TRBV6-3 and TRBJ2-7, with TRBD1 identical over 11 bases. V dropped 5 bases and J dropped 7; count of bases not matched to a gene: 7. Germline CDR1 MNHEY, CDR2 SVGEGT. The CDR3 runs 14 residues. Here the CDR3 DNA reads TGTGCCAGCAGTCGGACAGGGGGCCGACAAGAGCAGTACTTC. Encoded protein: CASSRTGGRQEQYF.

This clone has more than one count but fewer than ten. This chain links TRBV2 with TRBJ1-5, with a weak D call TRBD1 (5 bases). The ends were cut back, 7 bases at V and 0 bases at J, with 7 bases in the middle. The CDR3 spans 13 residues. Germline-derived CDR1 and CDR2 are SNHLY and FYNNEI. This CDR3 reads CASKTDSNQPQHF. In nucleotides, the CDR3 is TGTGCCAGCAAGACAGATAGCAATCAGCCCCAGCATTTT.

V gene TRBV5-4 combines with J gene TRBJ2-5; D may be TRBD2 (6 bases). Germline V gene lookup returns CDR1 SGHNT and CDR2 YYREEE (reference sequence). Between the trimmed V and J ends, which lost 6 bases and 8 bases, there was a span of 17 bases. This CDR3 region has 13 residues. Written as DNA, the CDR3 is TGTGCCAGCACCGGGGGAGCCGAACCCACCCAGTACTTC. This sequence encodes CASTGGAEPTQYF.

The V call is TRBV29-1, the J call TRBJ1-4; no reliable D call. Germline V gene lookup returns CDR1 SQVTM and CDR2 ANQGSEA. Trimming removed 3 bases from V and 7 bases from J, with 12 bases in between. CDR3 length: 13 residues. The CDR3 DNA reads as TGCAGCGTTGACGCCGACGGAGCTGAAAAACTGTTTTTT. Its translation is CSVDADGAEKLFF.

This clone occurred once. The chain carries TRBV28 and TRBJ2-7; weak D call: TRBD2 (6 bases). Germline CDR1 MDHEN, CDR2 SYDVKM. The CDR3 is 14 amino acids. Trimming pared 4 bases from V and 1 base from J, leaving 11 bases between. The CDR3: CASSSRGGSYEQYF. The CDR3 coding sequence is TGTGCCAGCAGTTCTCGAGGAGGGTCCTACGAGCAGTACTTC.

CDR3 protein: CASSLGDRLSQPQHF. In DNA, the CDR3 is TGTGCCAGCAGCTTGGGGGACAGGCTTAGTCAGCCCCAGCATTTT. The V gene is TRBV5-8, the J gene TRBJ1-5, with TRBD1 matching over 8 bases. CDR3 length equals 15 residues. CDR1 and CDR2 (germline): SGHTS, YDEGEE. V lost 0 bases to trimming and J lost 6 bases; unmatched junction nucleotides: 5. The full variable domain, its missing parts supplied by reference TRBV5-8 and TRBJ1-5, is EAGVTQSPTHLIKTRGQQATLRCSPISGHTSVYWYQQALGLGLQFLLWYDEGEERNRGNFPPRFSGRQFPNYSSELNVNALELEDSALYLCASSLGDRLSQPQHFGDGTRLSIL.

The chain couples TRBV11-2 to TRBJ1-6; a weak D match, TRBD1 (5 bases). The CDR3 has 18 residues. V shed 5 bases and J shed 0 bases, with 17 bases lying between them. Germline loops: CDR1 SGHAT, CDR2 FQNNGV. The CDR3 protein is CASSRYAGRSSYNSPLHF. The CDR3 DNA is TGTGCCAGCAGCCGATATGCGGGACGGAGCTCCTATAATTCACCCCTCCACTTT.